The clone carrying this T cell receptor (beta chain) has only one observation. The data derive from a study of blood T cell repertoires in COVID-19. About the study: The study drew acute and convalescent COVID-19 samples from the United States, Italy and Spain. PBMCs, B-cell-depleted T cells, or T cells provided the cDNA or gDNA that made up the material.

Authors' processing steps: Using reference gene primer amplification, nucleated cell counts were estimated. Clones were read by immunoSEQ multiplex PCR, and TCRdb kept only the in-frame ones, dropping some. D and trimming were read from the DNA, whereas the V and J calls and clone size are those reported in that table. The sample records 35,000 to 45,000 clones, around 84% being singletons. Germline CDR1 is SGHRS and CDR2 is YFSETQ. The CDR3 spans 15 residues. V was pared by 4 bases and J by 2 bases, with 15 bases between. The receptor was derived from a man aged 70-80 years with acute or convalescent COVID-19. This sequence joins TRBV5-1 and TRBJ1-1, with TRBD1 as a possible D gene (6 bases). The sequencing input was peripheral blood. CDR3 sequence (DNA): TGCGCCAGCAGCACCTCGACAGGATATAACACTGAAGCTTTCTTT. Encoded protein: CASSTSTGYNTEAFF.